The rows below give T cell receptor beta chains drawn from one sample of a study of spatial heterogeneity in lung cancer. From the 5' RACE reads, TCRdb called clonotypes with MiXCR, one entry per CDR3 protein. The sample has about 52,000 distinct CDR3 sequences, roughly 7.4% seen once; the top ten hold less than 45%. This specimen consisted of PBMCs, obtained at follow-up. These receptors all come from a female donor with early-stage non-small cell lung cancer. Each CDR3 is given with its conserved first and last residue. D genes are given only for firm matches. Not every row has a clone size; where given, it reads once, few, many or a size class.

d_call clone_size j_call v_call cdr3_nt cdr3_aa
NA many TRBJ1-4 TRBV14 TGTGCCAGCAGCCCTTACAGAAACCGTGAAAAACTGTTTTTT CASSPYRNREKLFF
NA few TRBJ2-1 TRBV6-2/TRBV6-3 TGTGCCAGCACTCCCCCGGGGGGCGCGGGTAATGAGCAGTTCTTC CASTPPGGAGNEQFF
TRBD1 few TRBJ2-2 TRBV6-5 TGTGCCAGCAGGCCCGGACAGGGTAGGGCCACCGGGGAGCTGTTTTTT CASRPGQGRATGELFF
NA many TRBJ2-3 TRBV6-2/TRBV6-3 TGTGCCACCAACGGGGGAGGCACAGATACGCAGTATTTT CATNGGGTDTQYF
NA NA TRBJ2-6 TRBV11-2 TGTGCCAGCAGCTTAATCCCTGGGGCCAACGTCCTGACTTTC CASSLIPGANVLTF
TRBD2 many TRBJ2-1 TRBV7-2 TGTGCCACCAAGCGCGGGGGTAGCTTGGGTGAGCAGTTCTTC CATKRGGSLGEQFF
TRBD2 many TRBJ2-5 TRBV3-1 TGTGCCAGCAGCCAAGGTCTAGCGGGGGGAGAGACCCAGTACTTC CASSQGLAGGETQYF
NA many TRBJ2-3 TRBV20-1 TGCAGTGCTTTTCCCCCTGGGAGAGATACGCAGTATTTT CSAFPPGRDTQYF
NA few TRBJ2-3 TRBV5-1 TGCGCCAGCAGCCTGAACGTCAGAAGCACAGATACGCAGTATTTT CASSLNVRSTDTQYF
NA NA TRBJ1-2 TRBV11-3 TGTGCCAGCACCCGTGGGCGGGATCGTTTTCGTGGCTACACCTTC CASTRGRDRFRGYTF
NA NA TRBJ2-7 TRBV7-2 TGTGCCAGCAGCTTTGTGGCCGGACTCGAGCAGTACTTC CASSFVAGLEQYF
TRBD1 many TRBJ2-7 TRBV7-2 TGTGCCAGCAGCTCACCCGACAGGGGGCGACTAGGGCAGTACTTC CASSSPDRGRLGQYF
TRBD2 many TRBJ2-7 TRBV29-1 TGCAGCGCGTCCGGGACTAGCGCCTCCTACGAGCAGTACTTC CSASGTSASYEQYF
NA many TRBJ1-1 TRBV2 TGTGCCAGCAGTCAGGATAGGAACACTGAAGCTTTCTTT CASSQDRNTEAFF
NA many TRBJ2-1 TRBV7-2 TGTGCCAGCAGCTCAAATACAGCCTACAATGAGCAGTTCTTC CASSSNTAYNEQFF
TRBD2 NA TRBJ2-3 TRBV5-1 TGCGCCAGCAGCGGCTTTGGGACTAGCGGGGTCGCCCTTAGCACAGATACGCAGTATTTT CASSGFGTSGVALSTDTQYF
TRBD2 NA TRBJ2-5 TRBV29-1 TGCAGCGCGAGCGGGGGCTCGGAGACCCAGTACTTC CSASGGSETQYF
NA many TRBJ2-2 TRBV2 TGTGCCAGCAGTGAATATCAGGCCGGGGAGCTGTTTTTT CASSEYQAGELFF
TRBD1 many TRBJ1-1 TRBV20-1 TGCAGTGCCCCGACTGACAGGGCCACTGAAGCTTTCTTT CSAPTDRATEAFF
NA NA TRBJ1-1 TRBV7-6 TGTGCCAGCAGCCGGCGGGGAGGTCCAATGAACACTGAAGCTTTCTTT CASSRRGGPMNTEAFF
TRBD2 NA TRBJ2-1 TRBV7-2 TGTGCCAGCAGTCGGACTAGCGGGAGTAATGAGCAGTTCTTC CASSRTSGSNEQFF
TRBD1 few TRBJ2-7 TRBV5-1 TGCGCCAGCAGCTTCACGGACAGGGATGCCTACGAGCAGTACTTC CASSFTDRDAYEQYF